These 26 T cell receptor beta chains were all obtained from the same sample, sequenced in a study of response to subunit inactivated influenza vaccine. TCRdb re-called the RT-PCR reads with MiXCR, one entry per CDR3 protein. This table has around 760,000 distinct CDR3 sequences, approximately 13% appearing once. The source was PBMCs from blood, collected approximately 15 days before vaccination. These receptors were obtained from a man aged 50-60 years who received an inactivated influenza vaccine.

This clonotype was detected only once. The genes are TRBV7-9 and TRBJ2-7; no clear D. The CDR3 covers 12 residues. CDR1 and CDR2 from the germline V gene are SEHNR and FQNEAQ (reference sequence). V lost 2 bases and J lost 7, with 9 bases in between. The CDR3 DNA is TGTGCCAGCAGCTTACTTCAGGTAGAGCAGTACTTC. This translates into CASSLLQVEQYF.

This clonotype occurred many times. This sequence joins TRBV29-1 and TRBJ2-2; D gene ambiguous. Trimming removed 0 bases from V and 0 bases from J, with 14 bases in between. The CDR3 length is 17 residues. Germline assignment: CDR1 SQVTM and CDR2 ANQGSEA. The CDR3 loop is CSVEDRVESANTGELFF. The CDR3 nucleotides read TGCAGCGTTGAAGATCGTGTAGAGTCCGCGAACACCGGGGAGCTGTTTTTT.

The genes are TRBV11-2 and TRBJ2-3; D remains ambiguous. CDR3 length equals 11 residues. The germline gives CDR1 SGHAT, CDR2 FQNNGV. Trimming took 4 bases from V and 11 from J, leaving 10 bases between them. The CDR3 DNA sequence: TGTGCCAGCAGCTCCTCCTTTGGGCAGTATTTT. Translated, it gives CASSSSFGQYF.

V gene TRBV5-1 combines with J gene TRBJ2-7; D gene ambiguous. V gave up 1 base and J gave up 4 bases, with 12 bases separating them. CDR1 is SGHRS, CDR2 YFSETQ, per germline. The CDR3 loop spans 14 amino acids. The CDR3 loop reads CASSLSPNKYEQYF. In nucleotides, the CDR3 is TGCGCCAGCAGCTTGTCCCCAAACAAATACGAGCAGTACTTC.

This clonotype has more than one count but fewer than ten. The CDR3 region has the DNA TGTGCCACCAGCAGAGAGGCTAGCGGGAGTAATGAGCAGTTCTTC. Protein: CATSREASGSNEQFF. The rearrangement joins TRBV15 to TRBJ2-1; the match to TRBD2 covers 10 bases. The CDR3 has 15 residues. The germline V gene has CDR1 LNHNV and CDR2 YYDKDF (reference sequence). Unmatched junction bases numbered 3, after V lost 0 bases and J lost 7 bases.

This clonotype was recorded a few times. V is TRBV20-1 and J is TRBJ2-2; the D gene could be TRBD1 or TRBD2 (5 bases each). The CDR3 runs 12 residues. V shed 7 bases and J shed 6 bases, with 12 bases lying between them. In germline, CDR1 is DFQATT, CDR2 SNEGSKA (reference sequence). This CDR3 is CSGARGSGELFF. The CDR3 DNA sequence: TGCAGTGGGGCGAGGGGATCCGGGGAGCTGTTTTTT.

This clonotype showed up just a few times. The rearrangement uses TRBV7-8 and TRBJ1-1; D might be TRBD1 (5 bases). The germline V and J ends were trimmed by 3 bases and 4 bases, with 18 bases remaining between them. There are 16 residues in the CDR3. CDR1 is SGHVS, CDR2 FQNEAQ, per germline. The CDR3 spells CASSFRVRGRITEAFF. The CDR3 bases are TGTGCCAGCAGCTTCAGAGTGCGGGGGAGAATCACTGAAGCTTTCTTT.

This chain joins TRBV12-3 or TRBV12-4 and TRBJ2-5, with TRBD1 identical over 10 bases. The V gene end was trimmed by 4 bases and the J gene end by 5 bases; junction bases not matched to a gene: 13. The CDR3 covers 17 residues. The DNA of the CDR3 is TGTGCCAGCAGTTCCACCCATCGGGACAGGGGAGGGGAGACCCAGTACTTC. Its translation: CASSSTHRDRGGETQYF.

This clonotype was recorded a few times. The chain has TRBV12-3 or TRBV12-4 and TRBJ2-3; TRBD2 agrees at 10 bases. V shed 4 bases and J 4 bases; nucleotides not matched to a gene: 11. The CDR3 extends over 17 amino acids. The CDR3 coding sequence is TGTGCCAGCAGTTCTGGACTAGCGGCCTCTGGGTCAGATACGCAGTATTTT. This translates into CASSSGLAASGSDTQYF.

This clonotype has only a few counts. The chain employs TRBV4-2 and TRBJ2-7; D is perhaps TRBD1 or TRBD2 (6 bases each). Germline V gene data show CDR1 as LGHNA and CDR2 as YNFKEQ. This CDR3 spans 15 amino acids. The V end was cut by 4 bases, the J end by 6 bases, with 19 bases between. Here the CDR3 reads CASSRPSGGRGEQYF. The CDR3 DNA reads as TGTGCCAGCAGCCGTCCATCCGGGGGCCGTGGCGAGCAGTACTTC.

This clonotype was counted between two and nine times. This CDR3 reads CASGRYEQYF. For the CDR3, the DNA is TGTGCCAGCGGCAGATACGAGCAGTACTTC. V and J are TRBV7-2 and TRBJ2-7, with D unclear. Germline CDR1 SGHTA, CDR2 FQGNSA. V was trimmed by 8 bases and J by 4 bases, leaving 6 bases between them. The CDR3 consists of 10 residues.

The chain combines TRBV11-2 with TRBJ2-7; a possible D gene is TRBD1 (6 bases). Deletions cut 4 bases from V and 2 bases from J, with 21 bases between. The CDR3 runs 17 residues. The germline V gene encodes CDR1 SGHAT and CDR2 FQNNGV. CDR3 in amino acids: CASSSARGQGSTYEQYF. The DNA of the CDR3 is TGTGCCAGCAGCTCAGCTCGGGGTCAGGGGTCAACCTACGAGCAGTACTTC.

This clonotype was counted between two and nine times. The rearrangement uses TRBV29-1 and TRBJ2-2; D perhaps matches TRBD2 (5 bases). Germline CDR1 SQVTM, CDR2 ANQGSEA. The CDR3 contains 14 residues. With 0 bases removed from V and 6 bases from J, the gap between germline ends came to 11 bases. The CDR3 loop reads CSVEEGVGAGELFF. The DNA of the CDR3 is TGCAGCGTTGAAGAGGGAGTTGGAGCCGGGGAGCTGTTTTTT.

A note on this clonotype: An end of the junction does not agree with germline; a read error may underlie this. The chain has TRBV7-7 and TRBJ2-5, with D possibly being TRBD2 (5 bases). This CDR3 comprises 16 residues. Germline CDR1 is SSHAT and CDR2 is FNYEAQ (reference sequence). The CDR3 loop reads CASSPGELVGQETQYF. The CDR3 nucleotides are TGTGCTAGCAGCCCTGGGGAGTTGGTCGGACAAGAGACCCAGTACTTC.

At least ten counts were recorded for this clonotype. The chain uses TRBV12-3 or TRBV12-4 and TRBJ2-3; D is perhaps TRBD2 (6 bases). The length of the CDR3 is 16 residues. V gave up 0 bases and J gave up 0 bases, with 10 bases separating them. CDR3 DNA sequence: TGTGCCAGCAGTTTAGCTGGCGGGGTGAGCACAGATACGCAGTATTTT. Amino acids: CASSLAGGVSTDTQYF.

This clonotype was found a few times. DNA of the CDR3: TGCGCCAGCAGCCCGGTAGCGGGCATACAAGAGACCCAGTACTTC. Amino acid sequence: CASSPVAGIQETQYF. The gene calls are TRBV5-1 and TRBJ2-5, with 7 bases fitting TRBD2. The germline V gene encodes CDR1 SGHRS and CDR2 YFSETQ. The CDR3 is made up of 15 amino acids. V gave up 4 bases and J gave up 2 bases; unmatched junction bases: 8.

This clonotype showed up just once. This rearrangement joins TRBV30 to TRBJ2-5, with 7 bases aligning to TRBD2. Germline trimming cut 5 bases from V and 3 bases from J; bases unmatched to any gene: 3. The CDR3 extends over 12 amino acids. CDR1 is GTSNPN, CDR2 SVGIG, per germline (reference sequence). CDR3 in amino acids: CAWVLAEETQYF. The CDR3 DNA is TGTGCCTGGGTCCTAGCGGAAGAGACCCAGTACTTC.

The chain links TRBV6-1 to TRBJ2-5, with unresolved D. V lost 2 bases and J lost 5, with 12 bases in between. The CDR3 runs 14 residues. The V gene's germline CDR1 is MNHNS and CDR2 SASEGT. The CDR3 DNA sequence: TGTGCCAGCAGTGAATCTAACAGCCGGGAGACCCAGTACTTC. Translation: CASSESNSRETQYF.

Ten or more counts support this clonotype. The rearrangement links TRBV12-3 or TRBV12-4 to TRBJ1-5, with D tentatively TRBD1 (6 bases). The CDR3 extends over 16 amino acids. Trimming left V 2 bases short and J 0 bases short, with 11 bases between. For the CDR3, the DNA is TGTGCCAGCAGTTTAAGAGGACAGAATAGCAATCAGCCCCAGCATTTT. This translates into CASSLRGQNSNQPQHF.

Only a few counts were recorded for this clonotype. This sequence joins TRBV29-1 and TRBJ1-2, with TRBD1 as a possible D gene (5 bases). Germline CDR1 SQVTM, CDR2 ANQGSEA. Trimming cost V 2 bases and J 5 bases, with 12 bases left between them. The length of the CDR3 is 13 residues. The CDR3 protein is CSVETGLLYGYTF. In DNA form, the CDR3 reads TGCAGCGTTGAAACGGGACTGCTTTATGGCTACACCTTC. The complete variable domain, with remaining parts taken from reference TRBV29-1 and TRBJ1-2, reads SAVISQKPSRDICQRGTSLTIQCQVDSQVTMMFWYRQQPGQSLTLIATANQGSEATYESGFVIDKFPISRPNLTFSTLTVSNMSPEDSSIYLCSVETGLLYGYTFGSGTRLTVV.

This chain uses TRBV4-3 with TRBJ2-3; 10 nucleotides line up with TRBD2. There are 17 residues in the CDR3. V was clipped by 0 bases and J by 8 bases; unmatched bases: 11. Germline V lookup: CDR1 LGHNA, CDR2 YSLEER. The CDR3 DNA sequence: TGCGCCAGCAGCCAAGATGGGTGGACTAGCGGCCGGAGTACGCAGTATTTT. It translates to CASSQDGWTSGRSTQYF.

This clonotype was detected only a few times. CDR3 bases: TGTGCCAGCAAGACCCTCCGGGACACCCCGAAACAAGAGACCCAGTACTTC. Residues: CASKTLRDTPKQETQYF. V usage is TRBV5-6 and J usage is TRBJ2-5; possible D gene TRBD1, 6 bases. V was trimmed by 6 bases and J by 2 bases, leaving 23 bases between them. Germline CDR1 is SGHDT and CDR2 is YYEEEE. CDR3 length: 17 amino acids.

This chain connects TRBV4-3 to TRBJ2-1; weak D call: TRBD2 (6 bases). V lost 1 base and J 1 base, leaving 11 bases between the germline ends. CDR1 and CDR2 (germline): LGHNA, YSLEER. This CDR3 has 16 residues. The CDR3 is CASSQGIGRSYNEQFF. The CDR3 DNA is TGCGCCAGCAGCCAAGGTATAGGGAGGTCCTACAATGAGCAGTTCTTC.

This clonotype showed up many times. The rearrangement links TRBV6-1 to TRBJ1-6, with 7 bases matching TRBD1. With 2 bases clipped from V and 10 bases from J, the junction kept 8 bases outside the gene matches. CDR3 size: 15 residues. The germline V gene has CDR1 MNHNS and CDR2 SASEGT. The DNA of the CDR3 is TGTGCCAGCAGTGAATTAGGGACAGCAAGATCACCCCTCCACTTT. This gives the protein CASSELGTARSPLHF.

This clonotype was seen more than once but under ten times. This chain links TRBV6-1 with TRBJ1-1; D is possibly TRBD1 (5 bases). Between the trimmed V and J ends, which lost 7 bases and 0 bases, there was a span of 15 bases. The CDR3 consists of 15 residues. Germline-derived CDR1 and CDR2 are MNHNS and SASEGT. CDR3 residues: CASTKGLIMNTEAFF. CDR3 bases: TGTGCCAGCACCAAGGGACTGATCATGAACACTGAAGCTTTCTTT.

The CDR3 region has the DNA TGTGCCAGCAGCTTAATTTCCGACACCGGGGAGCTGTTTTTT. It is translated as CASSLISDTGELFF. J is TRBJ2-2 and V is TRBV7-3; D not certain. CDR3 size: 14 residues. V was trimmed by 1 base and J by 3 bases, leaving 6 bases between them. Germline V gene sequence: CDR1 SGHTA, CDR2 FQGTGA.